This TCR beta chain was sequenced in a study of OX40 agonist ivuxolimab in advanced cancers. Across the study: Each patient was given ivuxolimab into a vein every 2 weeks, at 0.01 to 10 mg/kg. At roughly 80% male, the cohort had a mean age of roughly 60 years, ranging from about 23 to 79. Findings and limits, study-wide: Nonresponders included some who also had low normalized T-cell clonal expansion. Average numbers of expanded clones were greater in CD8+ T cells than in CD4+.

Note on this clone: Antigen specificity is unknown.

Deletions cut 3 bases from V and 2 bases from J, with 7 bases between. CDR3 length: 13 residues. Germline V gene sequence: CDR1 LNHDA, CDR2 SQIVND (reference sequence). Clones were read by immunoSEQ multiplex PCR, and TCRdb kept only the in-frame ones, dropping some. The repertoire consists of about 99,000 clones, with roughly nine tenths occurring once and the leading ten covering 0.3% to 0.4%. Source: CD4+ or CD8+ T cells sorted from blood, taken in a trial of the OX40 agonist ivuxolimab. This chain joins TRBV19 and TRBJ2-5, with D maybe TRBD2 (5 bases). The clonotype originates from an adult with an advanced solid tumor such as melanoma, head and neck, liver or kidney cancer. CDR3 bases: TGTGCCAGTAGTATCGGAGGACAAGAGACCCAGTACTTC. This codes for CASSIGGQETQYF.